Each of the 8 T cell receptor beta chains below was sequenced from the same sample in a study of T cell responses to AZD1222 COVID-19 vaccine. Clones were read by immunoSEQ multiplex PCR, and TCRdb kept only the in-frame ones, dropping some. Of 95,000 to 100,000 clones listed, roughly 86% are singletons. The source was peripheral blood, collected 28 days after the second AZD1222 dose. The receptors derive from an adult who received the AZD1222 COVID-19 vaccine.

This clone was found a few times. V is TRBV10-3 and J is TRBJ1-4; TRBD1 agrees at 11 bases. The V segment lost 3 bases and the J segment 8 bases; nucleotides outside the gene matches: 5. CDR1 and CDR2 from the germline V gene are ENHRY and SYGVKD. There are 15 residues in the CDR3. The CDR3 is CAISDRGQGAEKLFF. As DNA, the CDR3 is TGTGCCATCAGTGATCGTGGACAGGGGGCGGAAAAACTGTTTTTT.

The genes are TRBV30 and TRBJ2-7; D is perhaps TRBD1 (6 bases). V gave up 6 bases and J gave up 2 bases, with 14 bases separating them. CDR3 length: 13 amino acids. Germline assignment: CDR1 GTSNPN and CDR2 SVGIG (reference sequence). The CDR3 DNA sequence: TGTGCCTGCGCCAACAGGGCGACCTACGAGCAGTACTTC. Translated: CACANRATYEQYF.

The rearrangement uses TRBV12-3 or TRBV12-4 and TRBJ2-7; D is unclear. Trimming took off 2 bases at V and 4 bases at J, with 9 bases between the two ends. The CDR3 runs to 13 residues. The CDR3 here is CASSLMGWYEQYF. CDR3 coding DNA: TGTGCCAGCAGTTTAATGGGCTGGTACGAGCAGTACTTC.

This clone has only one observation. The chain carries TRBV28 and TRBJ2-4; tentatively, D is TRBD2 (6 bases). V shed 6 bases and J shed 1 base, with 16 bases lying between them. This CDR3 has 16 amino acids. The germline CDR1 and CDR2 sequences are MDHEN and SYDVKM. In DNA form, the CDR3 reads TGTGCCAGCAGACCAGGGACTTATCGCGCCAAAAACATTCAGTACTTC. It is translated as CASRPGTYRAKNIQYF. Together with reference TRBV28 and TRBJ2-4, the CDR3 gives the full variable domain: DVKVTQSSRYLVKRTGEKVFLECVQDMDHENMFWYRQDPGLGLRLIYFSYDVKMKEKGDIPEGYSVSREKKERFSLILESASTNQTSMYLCASRPGTYRAKNIQYFGAGTRLSVL.

V is TRBV7-6 and J is TRBJ2-5; 8 bases align to TRBD2. Germline CDR1 reads SGHVS; CDR2 reads FNYEAQ. V lost 0 bases, J lost 5 bases, and 8 bases stayed unmatched. This CDR3 contains 16 residues. CDR3 sequence: CASSLARAGAGETQYF. The CDR3 region has the DNA TGTGCCAGCAGCTTAGCGCGAGCGGGGGCTGGGGAGACCCAGTACTTC.

The chain recombines TRBV4-2 with TRBJ2-1, with D tentatively TRBD1 or TRBD2 (5 bases each). This CDR3 spans 14 amino acids. The germline V gene encodes CDR1 LGHNA and CDR2 YNFKEQ. V dropped 1 base and J dropped 6 bases, with 10 bases sitting between them. In DNA form, the CDR3 reads TGTGCCAGCAGCCAAGGGGGGTCTAGCAATGAGCAGTTCTTC. Protein product: CASSQGGSSNEQFF.

The chain is built from TRBV5-1 and TRBJ2-5; 12 bases agree with TRBD2. Per the germline V gene, CDR1 is SGHRS and CDR2 is YFSETQ. V lost 2 bases to trimming and J lost 5 bases; unmatched junction nucleotides: 1. The CDR3 totals 14 residues. CDR3 nucleotides: TGCGCCAGCAGCTTTACTAGCGGGGGGGAGACCCAGTACTTC. Encoded protein: CASSFTSGGETQYF. The complete variable domain, with remaining parts taken from reference TRBV5-1 and TRBJ2-5, reads KAGVTQTPRYLIKTRGQQVTLSCSPISGHRSVSWYQQTPGQGLQFLFEYFSETQRNKGNFPGRFSGRQFSNSRSEMNVSTLELGDSALYLCASSFTSGGETQYFGPGTRLLVL.

The chain employs TRBV7-8 and TRBJ2-3; 9 bases match TRBD1. CDR1 and CDR2 from the germline V gene are SGHVS and FQNEAQ. The CDR3 contains 15 residues. V shed 4 bases and J 6 bases; nucleotides not matched to a gene: 8. The CDR3 here is CASSSGTGWEDTQYF. The CDR3 nucleotides read TGTGCCAGCAGCTCCGGGACAGGGTGGGAGGATACGCAGTATTTT. The whole variable domain, filled in from reference TRBV7-8 and TRBJ2-3, reads GAGVSQSPRYKVAKRGQDVALRCDPISGHVSLFWYQQALGQGPEFLTYFQNEAQLDKSGLPSDRFFAERPEGSVSTLKIQRTQQEDSAVYLCASSSGTGWEDTQYFGPGTRLTVL.